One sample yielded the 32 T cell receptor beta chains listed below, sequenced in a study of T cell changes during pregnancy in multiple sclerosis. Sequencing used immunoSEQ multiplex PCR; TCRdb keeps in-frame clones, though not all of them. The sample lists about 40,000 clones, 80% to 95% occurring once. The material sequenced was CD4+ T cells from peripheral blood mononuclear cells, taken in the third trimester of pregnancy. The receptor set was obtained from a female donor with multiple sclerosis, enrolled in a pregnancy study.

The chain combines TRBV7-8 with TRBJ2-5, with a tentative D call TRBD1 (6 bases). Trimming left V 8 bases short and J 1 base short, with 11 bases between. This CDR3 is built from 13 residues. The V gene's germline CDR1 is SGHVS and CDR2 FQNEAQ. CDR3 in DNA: TGTGCCAGCGGACGGGACACCCAAGAGACCCAGTACTTC. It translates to CASGRDTQETQYF. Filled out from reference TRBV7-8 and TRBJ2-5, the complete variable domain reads GAGVSQSPRYKVAKRGQDVALRCDPISGHVSLFWYQQALGQGPEFLTYFQNEAQLDKSGLPSDRFFAERPEGSVSTLKIQRTQQEDSAVYLCASGRDTQETQYFGPGTRLLVL.

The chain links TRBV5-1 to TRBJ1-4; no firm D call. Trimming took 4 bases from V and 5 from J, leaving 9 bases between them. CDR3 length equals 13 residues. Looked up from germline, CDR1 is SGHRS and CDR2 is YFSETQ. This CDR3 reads CASSPFQNEKLFF. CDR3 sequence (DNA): TGCGCCAGCAGCCCCTTTCAGAATGAAAAACTGTTTTTT.

The CDR3 here is CASSGTGGTYEQYF. CDR3 sequence (DNA): TGCGCCAGCAGTGGGACAGGGGGGACCTACGAGCAGTACTTC. The V call is TRBV10-2, the J call TRBJ2-7; TRBD1 matches 10 bases. The junction had 2 bases not matched to a gene; V was cut back by 4 bases and J by 2 bases. The CDR3 consists of 14 residues. From germline, CDR1 is WSHSY and CDR2 SAAADI.

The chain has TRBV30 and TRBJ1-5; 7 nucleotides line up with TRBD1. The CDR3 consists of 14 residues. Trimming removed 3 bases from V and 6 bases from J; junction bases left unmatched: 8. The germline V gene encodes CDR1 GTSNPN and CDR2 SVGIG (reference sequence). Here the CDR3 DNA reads TGTGCCTGGAGCCGACAGGGTTGGGGTCAGCCCCAGCATTTT. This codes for CAWSRQGWGQPQHF.

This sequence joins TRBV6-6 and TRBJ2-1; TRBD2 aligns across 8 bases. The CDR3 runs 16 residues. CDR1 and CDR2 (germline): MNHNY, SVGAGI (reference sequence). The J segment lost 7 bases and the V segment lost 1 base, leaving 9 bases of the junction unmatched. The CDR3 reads CASSYFAGGPGNEQFF. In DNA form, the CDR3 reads TGTGCCAGCAGTTACTTTGCGGGAGGTCCGGGTAATGAGCAGTTCTTC.

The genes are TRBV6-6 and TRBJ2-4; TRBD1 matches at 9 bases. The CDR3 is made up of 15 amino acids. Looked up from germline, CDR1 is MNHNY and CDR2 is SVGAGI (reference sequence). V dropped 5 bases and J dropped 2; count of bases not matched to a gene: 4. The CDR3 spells CASSKTGGPKNIQYF. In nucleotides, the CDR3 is TGTGCCAGCAGTAAGACAGGGGGTCCCAAAAACATTCAGTACTTC.

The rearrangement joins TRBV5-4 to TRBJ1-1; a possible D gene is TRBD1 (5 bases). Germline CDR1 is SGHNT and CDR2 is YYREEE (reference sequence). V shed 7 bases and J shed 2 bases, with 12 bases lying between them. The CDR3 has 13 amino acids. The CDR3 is CASFPGLNTEAFF. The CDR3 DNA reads TGTGCCAGCTTTCCAGGGCTAAACACTGAAGCTTTCTTT.

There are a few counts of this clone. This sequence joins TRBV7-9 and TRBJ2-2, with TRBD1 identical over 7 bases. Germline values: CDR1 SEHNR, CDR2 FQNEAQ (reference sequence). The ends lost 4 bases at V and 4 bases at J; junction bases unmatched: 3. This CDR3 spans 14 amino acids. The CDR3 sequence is CASSWQGVTGELFF. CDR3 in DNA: TGTGCCAGCAGCTGGCAGGGGGTCACCGGGGAGCTGTTTTTT.

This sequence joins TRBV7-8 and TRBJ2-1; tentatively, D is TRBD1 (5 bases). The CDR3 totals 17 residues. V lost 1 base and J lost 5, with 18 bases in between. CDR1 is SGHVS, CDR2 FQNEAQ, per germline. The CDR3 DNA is TGTGCCAGCAGCTTAGTGTGGTCAGGGTCTTTGGACAATGAGCAGTTCTTC. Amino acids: CASSLVWSGSLDNEQFF. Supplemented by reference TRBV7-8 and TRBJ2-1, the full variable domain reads GAGVSQSPRYKVAKRGQDVALRCDPISGHVSLFWYQQALGQGPEFLTYFQNEAQLDKSGLPSDRFFAERPEGSVSTLKIQRTQQEDSAVYLCASSLVWSGSLDNEQFFGPGTRLTVL.

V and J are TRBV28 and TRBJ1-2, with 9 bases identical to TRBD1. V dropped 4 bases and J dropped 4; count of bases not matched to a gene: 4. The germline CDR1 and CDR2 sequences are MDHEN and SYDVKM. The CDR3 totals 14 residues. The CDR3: CASSSGTGIYGYTF. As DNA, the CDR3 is TGTGCCAGCAGTTCCGGGACAGGGATCTATGGCTACACCTTC.

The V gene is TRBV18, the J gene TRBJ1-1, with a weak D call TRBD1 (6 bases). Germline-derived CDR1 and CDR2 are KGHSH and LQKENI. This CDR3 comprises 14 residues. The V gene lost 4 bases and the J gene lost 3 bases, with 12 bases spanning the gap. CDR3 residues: CASSRLGGDTEAFF. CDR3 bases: TGTGCCAGCTCACGGTTAGGGGGGGACACTGAAGCTTTCTTT. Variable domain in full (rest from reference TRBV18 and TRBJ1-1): NAGVMQNPRHLVRRRGQEARLRCSPMKGHSHVYWYRQLPEEGLKFMVYLQKENIIDESGMPKERFSAEFPKEGPSILRIQQVVRGDSAAYFCASSRLGGDTEAFFGQGTRLTVV.

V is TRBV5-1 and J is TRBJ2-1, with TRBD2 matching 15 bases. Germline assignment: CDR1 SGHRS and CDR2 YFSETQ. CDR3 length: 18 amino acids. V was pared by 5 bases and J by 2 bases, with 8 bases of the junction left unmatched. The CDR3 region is CASRKGLAGGGAYNEQFF. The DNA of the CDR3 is TGCGCCAGCAGAAAGGGACTAGCGGGAGGAGGAGCCTACAATGAGCAGTTCTTC.

The CDR3, as DNA: TGTGCCAGCAGCTTAGACCGAGGCGCCTCCTACAATGAGCAGTTCTTC. It translates to CASSLDRGASYNEQFF. The V gene is TRBV7-2, the J gene TRBJ2-1; the D is unclear. CDR1 and CDR2 from the germline V gene are SGHTA and FQGNSA. The CDR3 sequence is 16 residues long. Trimming removed 1 base from V and 0 bases from J, with 10 bases in between.

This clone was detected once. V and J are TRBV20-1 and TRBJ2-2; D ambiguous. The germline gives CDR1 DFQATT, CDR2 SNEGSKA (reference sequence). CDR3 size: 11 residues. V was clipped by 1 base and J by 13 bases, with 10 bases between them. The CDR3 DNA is TGCAGTGCTAGAGCTAATAATGGGCTGTTTTTT. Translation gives CSARANNGLFF.

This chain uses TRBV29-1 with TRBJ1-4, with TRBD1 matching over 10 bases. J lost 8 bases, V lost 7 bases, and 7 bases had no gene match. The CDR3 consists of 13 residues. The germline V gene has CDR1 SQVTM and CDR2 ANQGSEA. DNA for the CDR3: TGCAGCGGAAGGGACAGGGGTTTGGAAAAACTGTTTTTT. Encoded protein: CSGRDRGLEKLFF.

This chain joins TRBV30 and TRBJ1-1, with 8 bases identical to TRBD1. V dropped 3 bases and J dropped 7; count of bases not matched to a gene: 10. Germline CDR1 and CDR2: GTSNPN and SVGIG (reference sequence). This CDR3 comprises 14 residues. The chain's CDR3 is CAWRRLSGTGEAFF. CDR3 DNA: TGTGCCTGGAGACGACTCTCCGGGACAGGTGAAGCTTTCTTT. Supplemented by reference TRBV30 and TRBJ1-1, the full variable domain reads SQTIHQWPATLVQPVGSPLSLECTVEGTSNPNLYWYRQAAGRGLQLLFYSVGIGQISSEVPQNLSASRPQDRQFILSSKKLLLSDSGFYLCAWRRLSGTGEAFFGQGTRLTVV.

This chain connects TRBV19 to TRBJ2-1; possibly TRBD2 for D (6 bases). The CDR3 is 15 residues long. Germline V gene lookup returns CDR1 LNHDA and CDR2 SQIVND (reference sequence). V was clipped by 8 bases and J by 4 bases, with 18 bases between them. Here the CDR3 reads CASSPGGTGYNEQFF. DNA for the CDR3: TGTGCCAGTTCCCCTGGCGGGACCGGGTACAATGAGCAGTTCTTC.

CDR3 nucleotides: TGCAGTGCTAGAGATCTAGCTGAGCAGTTCTTC. Translated: CSARDLAEQFF. The chain links TRBV20-1 to TRBJ2-1, with D tentatively TRBD2 (5 bases). Trimming pared 0 bases from V and 9 bases from J, leaving 6 bases between. This CDR3 comprises 11 residues. Per the germline V gene, CDR1 is DFQATT and CDR2 is SNEGSKA (reference sequence).

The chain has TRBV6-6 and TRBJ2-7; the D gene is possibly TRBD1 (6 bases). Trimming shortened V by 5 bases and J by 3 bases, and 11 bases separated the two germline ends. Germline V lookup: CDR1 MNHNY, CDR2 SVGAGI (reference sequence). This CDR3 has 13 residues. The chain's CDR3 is CASSPPQGYEQYF. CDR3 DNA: TGTGCCAGCAGTCCCCCACAGGGCTACGAGCAGTACTTC.

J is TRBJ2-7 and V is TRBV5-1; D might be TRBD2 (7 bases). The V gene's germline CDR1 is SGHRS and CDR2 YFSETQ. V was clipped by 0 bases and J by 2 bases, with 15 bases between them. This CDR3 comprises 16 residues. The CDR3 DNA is TGCGCCAGCAGCTTGGCGACCGGGGGGCTACCCTACGAGCAGTACTTC. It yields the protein CASSLATGGLPYEQYF.

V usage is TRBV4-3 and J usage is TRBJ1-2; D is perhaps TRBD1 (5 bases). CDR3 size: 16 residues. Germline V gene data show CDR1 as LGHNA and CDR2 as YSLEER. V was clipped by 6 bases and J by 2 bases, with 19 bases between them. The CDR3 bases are TGCGCCAGCAGTCTAAGTCCCGGGACTGAGAACTATGGCTACACCTTC. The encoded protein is CASSLSPGTENYGYTF.

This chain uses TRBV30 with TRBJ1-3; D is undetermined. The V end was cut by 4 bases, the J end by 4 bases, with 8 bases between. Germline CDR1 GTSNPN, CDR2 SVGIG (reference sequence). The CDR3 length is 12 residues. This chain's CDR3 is CAWTAGGNTIYF. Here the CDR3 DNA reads TGTGCCTGGACGGCAGGCGGAAACACCATATATTTT. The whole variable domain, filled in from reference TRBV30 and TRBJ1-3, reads SQTIHQWPATLVQPVGSPLSLECTVEGTSNPNLYWYRQAAGRGLQLLFYSVGIGQISSEVPQNLSASRPQDRQFILSSKKLLLSDSGFYLCAWTAGGNTIYFGEGSWLTVV.

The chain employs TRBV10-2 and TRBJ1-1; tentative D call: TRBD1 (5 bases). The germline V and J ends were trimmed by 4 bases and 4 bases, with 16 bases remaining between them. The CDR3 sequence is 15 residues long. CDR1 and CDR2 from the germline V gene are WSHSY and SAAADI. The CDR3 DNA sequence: TGCGCCAGCAGTGGACAGAAAGATATGAGCACTGAAGCTTTCTTT. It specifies CASSGQKDMSTEAFF.

CDR3 residues: CASSSPGRSSGNTIYF. In DNA form, the CDR3 reads TGTGCCAGCAGCTCCCCAGGGCGGTCCTCTGGAAACACCATATATTTT. The chain uses TRBV7-6 and TRBJ1-3; tentatively, D is TRBD1 (5 bases). The germline CDR1 and CDR2 sequences are SGHVS and FNYEAQ. The CDR3 runs to 16 residues. The V end was cut by 4 bases, the J end by 0 bases, with 13 bases between.

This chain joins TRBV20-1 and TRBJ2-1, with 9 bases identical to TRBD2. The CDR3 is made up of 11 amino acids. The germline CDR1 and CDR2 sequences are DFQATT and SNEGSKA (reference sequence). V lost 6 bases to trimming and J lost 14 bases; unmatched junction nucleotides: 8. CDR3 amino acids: CSATGTSSKFF. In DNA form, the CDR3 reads TGCAGTGCGACCGGGACTAGCAGCAAGTTCTTC.

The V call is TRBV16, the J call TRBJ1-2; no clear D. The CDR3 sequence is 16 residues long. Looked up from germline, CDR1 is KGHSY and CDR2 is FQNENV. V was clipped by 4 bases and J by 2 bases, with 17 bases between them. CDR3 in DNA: TGTGCCAGCAGCCCCCCCACGGGGAGGCGGAACTATGGCTACACCTTC. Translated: CASSPPTGRRNYGYTF. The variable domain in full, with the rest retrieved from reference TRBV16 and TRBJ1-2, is GEEVAQTPKHLVRGEGQKAKLYCAPIKGHSYVFWYQQVLKNEFKFLISFQNENVFDETGMPKERFSAKCLPNSPCSLEIQATKLEDSAVYFCASSPPTGRRNYGYTFGSGTRLTVV.

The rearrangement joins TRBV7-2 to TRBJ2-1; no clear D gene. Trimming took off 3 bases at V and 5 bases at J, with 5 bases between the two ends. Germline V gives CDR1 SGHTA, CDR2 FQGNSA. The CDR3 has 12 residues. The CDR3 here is CASSLPNNEQFF. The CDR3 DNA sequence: TGTGCCAGCAGCTTGCCTAACAATGAGCAGTTCTTC. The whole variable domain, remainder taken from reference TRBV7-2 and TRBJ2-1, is GAGVSQSPSNKVTEKGKDVELRCDPISGHTALYWYRQSLGQGLEFLIYFQGNSAPDKSGLPSDRFSAERTGGSVSTLTIQRTQQEDSAVYLCASSLPNNEQFFGPGTRLTVL.

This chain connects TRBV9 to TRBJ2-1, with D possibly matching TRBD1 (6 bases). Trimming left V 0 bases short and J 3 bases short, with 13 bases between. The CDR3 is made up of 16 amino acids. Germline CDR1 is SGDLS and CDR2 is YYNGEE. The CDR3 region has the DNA TGTGCCAGCAGCGTAGTTGGGGGCGTAGGCTACAATGAGCAGTTCTTC. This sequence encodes CASSVVGGVGYNEQFF.

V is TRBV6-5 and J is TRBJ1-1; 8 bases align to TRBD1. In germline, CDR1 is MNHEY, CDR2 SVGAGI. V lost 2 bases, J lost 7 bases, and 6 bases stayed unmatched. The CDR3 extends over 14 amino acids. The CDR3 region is CASSYIQGAGEAFF. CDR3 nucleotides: TGTGCCAGCAGTTACATTCAGGGGGCGGGTGAAGCTTTCTTT.

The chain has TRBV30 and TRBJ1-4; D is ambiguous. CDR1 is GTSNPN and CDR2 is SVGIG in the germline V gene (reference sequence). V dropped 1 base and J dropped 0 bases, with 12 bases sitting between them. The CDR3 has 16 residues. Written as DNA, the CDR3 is TGTGCCTGGAGTGCCCTGAGTGGAGCAACTAATGAAAAACTGTTTTTT. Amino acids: CAWSALSGATNEKLFF.

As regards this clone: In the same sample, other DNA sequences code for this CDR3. CDR3: CASSVEGRTEAFF. Here the CDR3 DNA reads TGTGCCAGCAGCGTAGAGGGGCGAACTGAAGCTTTCTTT. The rearrangement uses TRBV9 and TRBJ1-1, with D possibly being TRBD1 (5 bases). The CDR3 spans 13 residues. Trimming took off 0 bases at V and 5 bases at J, with 8 bases between the two ends. Germline CDR1 is SGDLS and CDR2 is YYNGEE.

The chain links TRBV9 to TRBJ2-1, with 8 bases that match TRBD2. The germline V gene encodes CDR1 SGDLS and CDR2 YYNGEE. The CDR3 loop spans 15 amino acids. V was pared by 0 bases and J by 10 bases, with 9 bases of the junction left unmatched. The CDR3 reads CASSVGRAGAGEQFF. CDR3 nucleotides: TGTGCCAGCAGCGTAGGAAGAGCGGGAGCGGGGGAGCAGTTCTTC. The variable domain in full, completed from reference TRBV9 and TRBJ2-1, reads DSGVTQTPKHLITATGQRVTLRCSPRSGDLSVYWYQQSLDQGLQFLIQYYNGEERAKGNILERFSAQQFPDLHSELNLSSLELGDSALYFCASSVGRAGAGEQFFGPGTRLTVL.